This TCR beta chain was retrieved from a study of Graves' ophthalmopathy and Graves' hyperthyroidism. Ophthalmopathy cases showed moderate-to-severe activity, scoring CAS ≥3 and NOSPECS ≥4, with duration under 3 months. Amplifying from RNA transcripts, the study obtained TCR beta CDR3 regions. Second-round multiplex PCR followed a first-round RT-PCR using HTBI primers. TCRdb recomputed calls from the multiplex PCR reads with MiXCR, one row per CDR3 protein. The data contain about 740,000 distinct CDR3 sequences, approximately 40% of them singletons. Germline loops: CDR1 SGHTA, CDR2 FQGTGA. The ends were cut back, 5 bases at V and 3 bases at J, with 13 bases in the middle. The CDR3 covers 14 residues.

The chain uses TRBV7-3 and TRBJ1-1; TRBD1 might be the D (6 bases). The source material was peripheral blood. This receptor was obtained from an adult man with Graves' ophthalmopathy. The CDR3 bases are TGTGCCAGCAGCGTCCAACCAGGGGACACTGAAGCTTTCTTT. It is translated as CASSVQPGDTEAFF.